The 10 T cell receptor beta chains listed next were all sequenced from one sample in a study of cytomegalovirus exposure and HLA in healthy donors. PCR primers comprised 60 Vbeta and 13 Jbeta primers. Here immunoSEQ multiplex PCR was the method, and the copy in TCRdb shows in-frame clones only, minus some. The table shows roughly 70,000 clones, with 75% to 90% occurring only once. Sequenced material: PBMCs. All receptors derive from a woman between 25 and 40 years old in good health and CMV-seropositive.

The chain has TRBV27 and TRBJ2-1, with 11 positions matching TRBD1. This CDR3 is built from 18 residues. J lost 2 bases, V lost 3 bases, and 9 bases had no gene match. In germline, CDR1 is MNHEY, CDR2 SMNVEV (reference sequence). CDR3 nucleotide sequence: TGTGCCAGCAGTTTTGGGCGGGGACAGGGGGGGGCCTACAATGAGCAGTTCTTC. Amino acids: CASSFGRGQGGAYNEQFF.

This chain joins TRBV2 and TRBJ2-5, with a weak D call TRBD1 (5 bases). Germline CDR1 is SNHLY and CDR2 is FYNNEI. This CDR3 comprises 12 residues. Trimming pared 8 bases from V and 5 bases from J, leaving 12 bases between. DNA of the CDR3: TGTGCCAGCCGGACAAATGGGGAGACCCAGTACTTC. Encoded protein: CASRTNGETQYF.

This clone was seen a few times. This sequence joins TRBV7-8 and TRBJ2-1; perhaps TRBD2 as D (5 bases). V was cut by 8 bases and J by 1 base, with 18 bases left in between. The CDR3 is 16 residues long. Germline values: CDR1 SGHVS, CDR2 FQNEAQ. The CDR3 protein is CASAQNERRSYNEQFF. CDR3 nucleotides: TGTGCCAGCGCCCAGAATGAGAGGAGGTCCTACAATGAGCAGTTCTTC.

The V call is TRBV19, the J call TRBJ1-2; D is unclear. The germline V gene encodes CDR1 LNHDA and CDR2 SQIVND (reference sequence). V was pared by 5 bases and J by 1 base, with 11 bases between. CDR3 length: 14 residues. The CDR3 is CASSVGPLNYGYTF. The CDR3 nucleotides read TGTGCCAGTAGTGTAGGGCCTCTTAACTATGGCTACACCTTC.

CDR3: CATSREGGSNEKLFF. As DNA, the CDR3 is TGTGCCACCAGCAGAGAGGGAGGGTCTAATGAAAAACTGTTTTTT. The J gene is TRBJ1-4, the V gene TRBV15; D call uncertain. The CDR3 runs 15 residues. Trimming removed 0 bases from V and 3 bases from J, with 8 bases in between. The germline CDR1 and CDR2 sequences are LNHNV and YYDKDF (reference sequence).

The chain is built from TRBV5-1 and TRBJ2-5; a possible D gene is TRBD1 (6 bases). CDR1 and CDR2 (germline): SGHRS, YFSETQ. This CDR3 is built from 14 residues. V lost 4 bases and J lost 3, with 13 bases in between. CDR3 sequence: CASSHGQTKETQYF. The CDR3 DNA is TGCGCCAGCAGCCACGGACAGACAAAAGAGACCCAGTACTTC.

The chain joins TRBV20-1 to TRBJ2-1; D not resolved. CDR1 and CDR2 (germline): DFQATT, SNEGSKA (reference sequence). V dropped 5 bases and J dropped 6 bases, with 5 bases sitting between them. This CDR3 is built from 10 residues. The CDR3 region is CSAALNEQFF. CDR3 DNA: TGCAGTGCTGCACTCAATGAGCAGTTCTTC.

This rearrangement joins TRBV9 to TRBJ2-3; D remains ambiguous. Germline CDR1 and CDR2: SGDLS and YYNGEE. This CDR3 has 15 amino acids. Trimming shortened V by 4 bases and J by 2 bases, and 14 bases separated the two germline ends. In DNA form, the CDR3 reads TGTGCCAGCAGCTCTGCCGGGTCCCACACAGATACGCAGTATTTT. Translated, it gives CASSSAGSHTDTQYF.

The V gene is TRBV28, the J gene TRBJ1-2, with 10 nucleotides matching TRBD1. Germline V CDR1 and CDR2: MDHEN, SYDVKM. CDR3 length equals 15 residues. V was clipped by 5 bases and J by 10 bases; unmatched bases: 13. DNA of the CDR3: TGTGCCAGCAGTCACAGACGGGGGACAGGGGACGACTACACCTTC. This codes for CASSHRRGTGDDYTF.

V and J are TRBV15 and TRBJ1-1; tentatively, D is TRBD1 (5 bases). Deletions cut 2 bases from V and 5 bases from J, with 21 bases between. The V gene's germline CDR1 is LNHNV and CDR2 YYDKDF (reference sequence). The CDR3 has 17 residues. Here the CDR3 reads CATSRPPGLRAWTEAFF. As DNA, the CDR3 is TGTGCCACCAGCAGACCGCCGGGACTCAGGGCGTGGACTGAAGCTTTCTTT.